This T cell receptor beta chain was obtained from a study of blood T cell repertoires in COVID-19. Looking at the study overall: Specimens from acute and convalescent COVID-19 originated in the United States, Italy and Spain. PBMCs, B-cell-depleted T cells, or T cells were the source of the cDNA or gDNA that made up the material.

The CDR3 spans 15 residues. CDR1 and CDR2 (germline): SGHTA, FQGNSA. The germline V and J ends were trimmed by 1 base and 2 bases, with 11 bases remaining between them. TCRdb's copy holds only in-frame clones and misses some; the assay was immunoSEQ multiplex PCR. The table includes some 90,000 clones, 87% detected once. While infection was still active, Seattle patients were enrolled and then followed longitudinally. The specimen sequenced was peripheral blood. The TCR sequence derives from a woman aged 55-75 years with COVID-19, enrolled during active disease. This sequence joins TRBV7-2 and TRBJ1-1, with a possible D match to TRBD1 (5 bases). In nucleotides, the CDR3 is TGTGCCAGCAGCTTAGACCAGGGTTCCAACACTGAAGCTTTCTTT. Encoded protein: CASSLDQGSNTEAFF.